Below are 24 T cell receptor beta chains sequenced from a single sample in a study of blood T cell repertoires in COVID-19. Sequencing was performed with immunoSEQ multiplex PCR; in TCRdb, only in-frame clones are kept and a portion is missing. The sample holds tens of thousands of clones, 84% seen once. The sample comprised peripheral blood. These receptors came from a man aged 50 or older with acute or convalescent COVID-19.

V usage is TRBV29-1 and J usage is TRBJ2-1, with no clear D. Germline CDR1 and CDR2: SQVTM and ANQGSEA. The CDR3 is 13 residues long. Trimming left V 7 bases short and J 0 bases short, with 10 bases between. The CDR3: CSEWRISYNEQFF. CDR3 nucleotides: TGCAGCGAATGGCGGATCTCCTACAATGAGCAGTTCTTC.

The chain links TRBV7-9 to TRBJ1-1; 8 nucleotides agree with TRBD1. Germline V gene lookup returns CDR1 SEHNR and CDR2 FQNEAQ (reference sequence). After removal of 2 bases from V and 2 bases from J, the junction contained 13 bases not matched to a gene. The CDR3 spans 18 residues. CDR3 coding DNA: TGTGCCAGCAGCTTACCCGACACCGGGACAGGAGTTAACACTGAAGCTTTCTTT. It specifies CASSLPDTGTGVNTEAFF.

The chain joins TRBV7-9 to TRBJ2-7, with D possibly being TRBD1 (6 bases). In germline, CDR1 is SEHNR, CDR2 FQNEAQ (reference sequence). Trimming removed 1 base from V and 3 bases from J, with 16 bases in between. This CDR3 spans 16 amino acids. The CDR3 nucleotides read TGTGCCAGCAGCTTAGTCTCCGGGACATTCAACTACGAGCAGTACTTC. It is translated as CASSLVSGTFNYEQYF.

The chain has TRBV6-6 and TRBJ2-3; TRBD1 might be the D (6 bases). Germline assignment: CDR1 MNHNY and CDR2 SVGAGI (reference sequence). The length of the CDR3 is 16 residues. The germline V and J ends were trimmed by 2 bases and 3 bases, with 15 bases remaining between them. The CDR3 region is CASSYAGDISTDTQYF. In nucleotides, the CDR3 is TGTGCCAGCAGTTACGCCGGGGACATTAGTACAGATACGCAGTATTTT.

This rearrangement joins TRBV11-2 to TRBJ2-3; no clear D. Germline V gives CDR1 SGHAT, CDR2 FQNNGV. Trimming removed 7 bases at V and 5 bases at J, with 7 bases between. The CDR3 has 11 amino acids. As DNA, the CDR3 is TGTGCCAGCACCCTCGGAGATACGCAGTATTTT. It yields the protein CASTLGDTQYF.

The rearrangement links TRBV12-5 to TRBJ1-1; maybe TRBD1 (6 bases). CDR3 size: 16 residues. V was shortened by 3 bases and J by 0 bases, with 14 bases between the two germline ends. Germline lookup yields CDR1 LGHNT and CDR2 FRNRAP. The CDR3 here is CASGFTLDRLNTEAFF. The CDR3 DNA reads as TGTGCTAGTGGTTTCACCCTCGACAGGTTGAACACTGAAGCTTTCTTT.

This clone turned up a few times. The chain employs TRBV7-9 and TRBJ1-2; 10 positions agree with TRBD1. The trim removed 5 bases at V and 6 bases at J, leaving 9 bases unmatched. The CDR3 spans 15 residues. CDR1 and CDR2 (germline): SEHNR, FQNEAQ (reference sequence). In DNA, the CDR3 is TGTGCCAGCAGCGCTTCCGGGACAGGGGCAAATGGCTACACCTTC. Translating gives CASSASGTGANGYTF.

The V gene is TRBV9, the J gene TRBJ2-3; 7 bases align to TRBD1. V trimming: 5 bases; J trimming: 5 bases; junction bases outside the gene matches: 11. CDR1 and CDR2 (germline): SGDLS, YYNGEE. CDR3 length: 15 amino acids. The chain's CDR3 is CASSAGQALGDTQYF. As DNA, the CDR3 is TGTGCCAGCAGTGCCGGACAGGCCTTGGGAGATACGCAGTATTTT.

This clone has just a few counts. The gene calls are TRBV14 and TRBJ2-5; the match to TRBD2 covers 7 bases. V was pared by 3 bases and J by 4 bases, with 5 bases of the junction left unmatched. The length of the CDR3 is 14 residues. The germline V gene has CDR1 SGHDN and CDR2 FVKESK. CDR3 nucleotides: TGTGCCAGCAGCCAGGGAGGGAGATCAGAGACCCAGTACTTC. Encoded protein: CASSQGGRSETQYF.

V usage is TRBV3-1 (or the pseudogene TRBV3-2) and J usage is TRBJ2-2, with 12 positions matching TRBD2. CDR3 size: 15 residues. J gave up 6 bases and V 7 bases, and 6 bases lay outside the gene matches. The germline gives CDR1 LGHDT, CDR2 YNNKEL (reference sequence). The CDR3 bases are TGTGCCAGCACTAGCGGGGGGGCCAGGGCCGGGGAGCTGTTTTTT. It codes for CASTSGGARAGELFF.

V is TRBV2 and J is TRBJ2-2; D ambiguous. Germline CDR1 and CDR2: SNHLY and FYNNEI. V dropped 7 bases and J dropped 2 bases, with 11 bases sitting between them. CDR3 length: 14 amino acids. As DNA, the CDR3 is TGTGCCAGCACTGTGGCTAGAAACACCGGGGAGCTGTTTTTT. Amino acid sequence: CASTVARNTGELFF.

This clone was found a few times. J is TRBJ1-1 and V is TRBV4-3; TRBD1 might be the D (6 bases). Germline CDR1 reads LGHNA; CDR2 reads YSLEER. V was clipped by 4 bases and J by 2 bases, with 17 bases between them. The CDR3 covers 16 residues. This CDR3 is CASSLGETGHNTEAFF. DNA of the CDR3: TGCGCCAGCAGCCTCGGGGAGACAGGACACAACACTGAAGCTTTCTTT.

The chain joins TRBV9 to TRBJ2-2, with 9 bases matching TRBD2. From germline, CDR1 is SGDLS and CDR2 YYNGEE. Trimming cost V 4 bases and J 1 base; bases outside gene matches: 5. CDR3 length: 16 amino acids. The CDR3 DNA sequence: TGTGCCAGCAGCATCCTAGCGGGACAGAACACCGGGGAGCTGTTTTTT. Its translation is CASSILAGQNTGELFF. The whole variable domain, remainder taken from reference TRBV9 and TRBJ2-2, is DSGVTQTPKHLITATGQRVTLRCSPRSGDLSVYWYQQSLDQGLQFLIQYYNGEERAKGNILERFSAQQFPDLHSELNLSSLELGDSALYFCASSILAGQNTGELFFGEGSRLTVL.

The gene calls are TRBV18 and TRBJ1-2; 8 nucleotides agree with TRBD1. Germline loops: CDR1 KGHSH, CDR2 LQKENI. Unmatched junction bases numbered 6, after V lost 4 bases and J lost 2 bases. There are 15 residues in the CDR3. This CDR3 is CASSRGQGANYGYTF. CDR3 nucleotide sequence: TGTGCCAGCTCACGAGGGCAGGGGGCGAACTATGGCTACACCTTC.

The chain recombines TRBV4-3 with TRBJ2-2; weak D call: TRBD1 (5 bases). This CDR3 is built from 14 residues. Germline lookup yields CDR1 LGHNA and CDR2 YSLEER. Trimming shortened V by 0 bases and J by 4 bases, and 6 bases separated the two germline ends. CDR3 sequence reads: CASSQDRVTGELFF. DNA of the CDR3: TGCGCCAGCAGCCAAGACAGGGTCACCGGGGAGCTGTTTTTT.

The chain recombines TRBV30 with TRBJ1-6; D gene uncertain. This CDR3 has 13 amino acids. The germline V gene has CDR1 GTSNPN and CDR2 SVGIG (reference sequence). The V gene lost 7 bases and the J gene lost 7 bases, with 14 bases spanning the gap. This CDR3 is CAYSRDMNSPLHF. The CDR3 DNA sequence: TGTGCCTATTCGAGGGATATGAATTCACCCCTCCACTTT.

This chain links TRBV28 with TRBJ1-1, with 11 bases aligning to TRBD1. The V and J ends lost 3 bases and 8 bases, in that order; junction bases with no gene match: 8. There are 15 residues in the CDR3. Germline assignment: CDR1 MDHEN and CDR2 SYDVKM. The CDR3 nucleotides are TGTGCCAGCAGTTTTTCCGGACAGGGGGCTGGCGAAGCTTTCTTT. Residues: CASSFSGQGAGEAFF.

V gene TRBV19 combines with J gene TRBJ2-3, with D tentatively TRBD1 (5 bases). Per the germline V gene, CDR1 is LNHDA and CDR2 is SQIVND (reference sequence). V lost 1 base to trimming and J lost 9 bases, with 20 bases between them. This CDR3 comprises 16 residues. CDR3 bases: TGTGCCAGTAGTATAGGCCGGGTGGGGCCCCCTGGGACGCAGTATTTT. It is translated as CASSIGRVGPPGTQYF. Full variable domain (missing parts from reference TRBV19 and TRBJ2-3): DGGITQSPKYLFRKEGQNVTLSCEQNLNHDAMYWYRQDPGQGLRLIYYSQIVNDFQKGDIAEGYSVSREKKESFPLTVTSAQKNPTAFYLCASSIGRVGPPGTQYFGPGTRLTVL.

The chain's CDR3 is CASSTYRRYEQFF. CDR3 nucleotides: TGTGCCAGCAGTACATATAGGAGGTATGAGCAGTTCTTC. V and J are TRBV28 and TRBJ2-1, with D perhaps TRBD2 (5 bases). Germline CDR1 and CDR2: MDHEN and SYDVKM. This CDR3 region has 13 residues. Trimming cost V 5 bases and J 8 bases, with 13 bases left between them.

The chain links TRBV11-2 to TRBJ1-4; no reliable D call. The CDR3 runs to 13 residues. Deletions cut 1 base from V and 6 bases from J, with 6 bases between. In germline, CDR1 is SGHAT, CDR2 FQNNGV. CDR3 in amino acids: CASSLGSDEKLFF. The CDR3 DNA reads as TGTGCCAGCAGCTTAGGGTCAGATGAAAAACTGTTTTTT.

The chain links TRBV19 to TRBJ2-6, with a weak D call TRBD1 (5 bases). V dropped 9 bases and J dropped 2 bases, with 17 bases sitting between them. The CDR3 covers 16 residues. Germline V gene sequence: CDR1 LNHDA, CDR2 SQIVND (reference sequence). The chain's CDR3 is CASVSNKGTGANVLTF. The CDR3 DNA sequence: TGTGCCAGCGTGAGTAATAAGGGGACTGGGGCCAACGTCCTGACTTTC.

The chain uses TRBV12-3 or TRBV12-4 and TRBJ2-1; TRBD2 is a possible D gene (5 bases). The CDR3 runs 11 residues. The V end lost 7 bases, the J end lost 6 bases, and 7 bases lay between the germline ends. The CDR3 is CASKEVNEQFF. In DNA form, the CDR3 reads TGTGCCAGCAAGGAGGTCAATGAGCAGTTCTTC.

The chain couples TRBV24-1 to TRBJ1-3, with 9 nucleotides matching TRBD1. The CDR3 sequence is 16 residues long. The V gene's germline CDR1 is KGHDR and CDR2 SFDVKD. V dropped 5 bases and J dropped 3; count of bases not matched to a gene: 7. The CDR3 sequence: CATSGRTGVDGNTIYF. CDR3 bases: TGTGCCACCAGTGGACGGACAGGGGTAGATGGAAACACCATATATTTT.

The CDR3 nucleotides read TGTGCCAGCAGCTTACAGCGACAGGGTGGAACCGGGGAGCTGTTTTTT. It encodes CASSLQRQGGTGELFF. The chain carries TRBV13 and TRBJ2-2, with TRBD1 matching over 7 bases. With V trimmed by 2 bases and J by 5 bases, 8 bases remained unmatched. CDR1 and CDR2 from the germline V gene are PRHDT and FYEKMQ (reference sequence). This CDR3 has 16 residues.